The clone carrying this TCR beta chain showed up just once. Trimming at V came to 9 bases and at J to 8 bases, leaving 17 bases not matched to a gene. The CDR3 covers 16 residues. Germline V gene lookup returns CDR1 WSHSY and CDR2 SAAADI. The source of the sample is a study of shared T cell receptors in the human thymus. Generated by immunoSEQ multiplex PCR, the TCRdb table keeps only in-frame clones and is missing some. This table has 500,000 to 550,000 clones, about four fifths appearing once. The same sample was also used in a study of human thymus T cells.

The material sequenced was thymocytes. V gene TRBV10-2 combines with J gene TRBJ2-1; 9 bases line up with TRBD2. This sequence originates from a boy in the first two years of life with a congenital heart defect. CDR3 nucleotide sequence: TGCGCCAGTCCCGTAGCGGGAGCGGTCCGTGAGGATGAGCAGTTCTTC. It is translated as CASPVAGAVREDEQFF.